The 30 T cell receptor beta chains presented below share a single source sample, sequenced in a study of PD-L1 blockade in urothelial cancer. Sequencing used immunoSEQ multiplex PCR; TCRdb keeps in-frame clones, though not all of them. The sample records roughly 50,000 clones, about 72% being singletons. The starting material was PBMCs, obtained around atezolizumab (anti-PD-L1) treatment. Receptors originate from a man aged 70 or older with urothelial cancer.

This chain uses TRBV30 with TRBJ2-2, with D possibly matching TRBD1 (6 bases). Germline lookup yields CDR1 GTSNPN and CDR2 SVGIG (reference sequence). This CDR3 has 15 amino acids. Trimming removed 0 bases from V and 6 bases from J, with 14 bases in between. CDR3: CAWSVRQAGAGELFF. In DNA, the CDR3 is TGTGCCTGGAGTGTAAGACAGGCAGGGGCCGGGGAGCTGTTTTTT.

The chain links TRBV28 to TRBJ2-7; D might be TRBD2 (6 bases). CDR1 MDHEN and CDR2 SYDVKM come from the germline V gene. V lost 5 bases and J 0 bases, leaving 14 bases between the germline ends. The CDR3 is 15 amino acids. The CDR3 reads CASSQGGVSSYEQYF. In DNA, the CDR3 is TGTGCCAGCAGTCAAGGCGGGGTCAGCTCCTACGAGCAGTACTTC.

This clone was detected only a few times. This sequence joins TRBV28 and TRBJ2-2; D possibly corresponds to TRBD1 (6 bases). Between the trimmed V and J ends, which lost 5 bases and 4 bases, there was a span of 14 bases. Germline CDR1 reads MDHEN; CDR2 reads SYDVKM. This CDR3 contains 15 residues. The CDR3 loop is CASSTGPRGTGELFF. CDR3 in DNA: TGTGCCAGCAGTACCGGACCCAGGGGCACCGGGGAGCTGTTTTTT.

The rearrangement joins TRBV11-2 to TRBJ2-1; 15 bases map to TRBD2. This CDR3 is built from 15 residues. Germline assignment: CDR1 SGHAT and CDR2 FQNNGV. With V trimmed by 5 bases and J by 9 bases, 5 bases remained unmatched. The CDR3 DNA sequence: TGTGCCAGCAGCCGGACTAGCGGGGGGGCGGGTGAGCAGTTCTTC. Translation: CASSRTSGGAGEQFF. The full variable domain, with the rest looked up from reference TRBV11-2 and TRBJ2-1, is EAGVAQSPRYKIIEKRQSVAFWCNPISGHATLYWYQQILGQGPKLLIQFQNNGVVDDSQLPKDRFSAERLKGVDSTLKIQPAKLEDSAVYLCASSRTSGGAGEQFFGPGTRLTVL.

V usage is TRBV6-5 and J usage is TRBJ1-1; maybe TRBD1 (6 bases). The CDR3 is 14 residues long. The germline V gene has CDR1 MNHEY and CDR2 SVGAGI. Trimming removed 7 bases at V and 5 bases at J, with 17 bases between. CDR3 in amino acids: CASTVNRDWTEAFF. The CDR3 DNA is TGTGCCAGCACCGTCAACAGGGATTGGACTGAAGCTTTCTTT.

The chain employs TRBV4-2 and TRBJ2-7; the D gene is possibly TRBD1 (6 bases). The CDR3 has 15 residues. Germline V gene lookup returns CDR1 LGHNA and CDR2 YNFKEQ. V gave up 0 bases and J gave up 5 bases, with 14 bases separating them. The CDR3 spells CASSQEKRGFHEQYF. Here the CDR3 DNA reads TGTGCCAGCAGCCAAGAAAAAAGGGGGTTCCACGAGCAGTACTTC.

This chain joins TRBV15 and TRBJ2-7, with 9 bases lining up with TRBD1. The CDR3 length is 13 residues. With 4 bases clipped from V and 12 bases from J, the junction kept 10 bases outside the gene matches. CDR1 and CDR2 from the germline V gene are LNHNV and YYDKDF (reference sequence). CDR3 nucleotides: TGTGCCACCAGCATTGATAGGGACAGGGATCGGTACTTC. This sequence encodes CATSIDRDRDRYF.

This clone appeared a few times. This chain connects TRBV23-1 to TRBJ2-1; 11 bases match TRBD2. TRBV23-1 is marked as an open reading frame, function uncertain. The V and J ends lost 3 bases and 6 bases, in that order; junction bases with no gene match: 13. The CDR3 sequence is 18 residues long. CDR3 nucleotide sequence: TGCGCCAGCAGTCACTATGGGGAACTAGCGGGAGCCCGCAATGAGCAGTTCTTC. It is translated as CASSHYGELAGARNEQFF.

The chain links TRBV9 to TRBJ2-1, with 12 positions matching TRBD1. In germline, CDR1 is SGDLS, CDR2 YYNGEE. The CDR3 loop spans 15 amino acids. V was clipped by 4 bases and J by 8 bases; unmatched bases: 7. Written as DNA, the CDR3 is TGTGCCAGCAGCATCCGGGACAGGGGGCTGGATGAGCAGTTCTTC. It yields the protein CASSIRDRGLDEQFF.

The chain combines TRBV5-1 with TRBJ1-4; no definite D call. V was clipped by 3 bases and J by 0 bases, with 12 bases between them. Germline-derived CDR1 and CDR2 are SGHRS and YFSETQ. There are 16 residues in the CDR3. In DNA form, the CDR3 reads TGCGCCAGCAGCTCGCGAGGCGACGCAACTAATGAAAAACTGTTTTTT. Translating gives CASSSRGDATNEKLFF.

The gene calls are TRBV28 and TRBJ1-5; 7 nucleotides align to TRBD1. V shed 2 bases and J 1 base; nucleotides not matched to a gene: 5. Germline lookup yields CDR1 MDHEN and CDR2 SYDVKM. This CDR3 has 16 residues. CDR3 in amino acids: CASSLLRGRSNQPQHF. The CDR3 DNA follows: TGTGCCAGCAGTTTACTAAGGGGGCGCAGCAATCAGCCCCAGCATTTT.

The count of this clone is one. The chain carries TRBV6-1 and TRBJ1-2; 8 positions agree with TRBD1. The V and J ends lost 6 bases and 0 bases, in that order; junction bases with no gene match: 6. This CDR3 region has 15 residues. Germline CDR1 and CDR2: MNHNS and SASEGT. DNA of the CDR3: TGTGCCAGCAGAACCGGGACAGGATCTAACTATGGCTACACCTTC. This encodes CASRTGTGSNYGYTF.

This chain links TRBV27 with TRBJ1-1; 7 nucleotides match TRBD1. The CDR3 runs 14 residues. The V gene's germline CDR1 is MNHEY and CDR2 SMNVEV (reference sequence). V dropped 4 bases and J dropped 4; count of bases not matched to a gene: 6. In nucleotides, the CDR3 is TGTGCCAGCAGTTCGACAGGGAAGACCACTGAAGCTTTCTTT. As protein: CASSSTGKTTEAFF.

The J gene is TRBJ2-6, the V gene TRBV27; 10 nucleotides agree with TRBD1. This CDR3 is built from 18 residues. J was trimmed by 0 bases and V by 4 bases; bases with no gene match: 6. Germline V gene data show CDR1 as MNHEY and CDR2 as SMNVEV (reference sequence). Here the CDR3 DNA reads TGTGCCAGCAGTTCCTGGACAGGGGGGATCTCTGGGGCCAACGTCCTGACTTTC. Translating it yields CASSSWTGGISGANVLTF.

This clone was seen only a few times. The rearrangement uses TRBV6-6 and TRBJ2-7, with 7 positions matching TRBD2. The CDR3 sequence is 12 residues long. The germline V gene encodes CDR1 MNHNY and CDR2 SVGAGI (reference sequence). V was pared by 8 bases and J by 4 bases, with 5 bases of the junction left unmatched. The CDR3 loop reads CASRAGEYEQYF. Written as DNA, the CDR3 is TGTGCCAGCCGGGCGGGGGAGTACGAGCAGTACTTC.

The CDR3 is CASSLTRSSYNEQFF. CDR3 DNA sequence: TGTGCCAGCAGCTTAACCCGCAGCTCCTACAATGAGCAGTTCTTC. The chain has TRBV7-8 and TRBJ2-1; no definite D call. The germline V gene has CDR1 SGHVS and CDR2 FQNEAQ. The CDR3 has 15 residues. Trimming took off 2 bases at V and 0 bases at J, with 8 bases between the two ends.

This clone appeared a single time. The genes are TRBV5-1 and TRBJ2-2, with D unclear. The CDR3 has 13 amino acids. In germline, CDR1 is SGHRS, CDR2 YFSETQ. Trimming cost V 0 bases and J 4 bases, with 4 bases left between them. This CDR3 reads CASSLVLTGELFF. CDR3 bases: TGCGCCAGCAGCTTGGTTCTCACCGGGGAGCTGTTTTTT. Full variable domain (outside the CDR3, taken from reference TRBV5-1 and TRBJ2-2): KAGVTQTPRYLIKTRGQQVTLSCSPISGHRSVSWYQQTPGQGLQFLFEYFSETQRNKGNFPGRFSGRQFSNSRSEMNVSTLELGDSALYLCASSLVLTGELFFGEGSRLTVL.

J is TRBJ2-5 and V is TRBV19; 8 nucleotides match TRBD2. CDR3 size: 15 residues. The V segment lost 0 bases and the J segment 4 bases; nucleotides outside the gene matches: 4. From germline, CDR1 is LNHDA and CDR2 SQIVND (reference sequence). CDR3 amino acids: CASSIDLAGTETQYF. The CDR3 DNA reads as TGTGCCAGTAGTATAGACTTAGCGGGAACAGAGACCCAGTACTTC. Drawing the rest from reference TRBV19 and TRBJ2-5, the complete variable domain is DGGITQSPKYLFRKEGQNVTLSCEQNLNHDAMYWYRQDPGQGLRLIYYSQIVNDFQKGDIAEGYSVSREKKESFPLTVTSAQKNPTAFYLCASSIDLAGTETQYFGPGTRLLVL.

The V call is TRBV7-2, the J call TRBJ1-5; no clear D gene. Germline V gene lookup returns CDR1 SGHTA and CDR2 FQGNSA. CDR3 length: 14 residues. V lost 5 bases and J lost 6, with 14 bases in between. In nucleotides, the CDR3 is TGTGCCAGCAGCCCCGGGTTCGAGGGTCAGCCCCAGCATTTT. This codes for CASSPGFEGQPQHF.

V usage is TRBV4-3 and J usage is TRBJ2-7; 8 nucleotides line up with TRBD1. The CDR3 has 14 residues. V dropped 2 bases and J dropped 1; count of bases not matched to a gene: 1. The germline V gene encodes CDR1 LGHNA and CDR2 YSLEER. CDR3 nucleotides: TGCGCCAGCAGCCAAAGACAGGGGTCCTACGAGCAGTACTTC. This translates into CASSQRQGSYEQYF.

The chain has TRBV19 and TRBJ1-4; the match to TRBD1 covers 8 bases. Germline V gene data show CDR1 as LNHDA and CDR2 as SQIVND (reference sequence). V dropped 9 bases and J dropped 0; count of bases not matched to a gene: 3. This CDR3 comprises 14 residues. The CDR3 bases are TGTGCCAGCCAGGGGGCTGCAACTAATGAAAAACTGTTTTTT. Encoded protein: CASQGAATNEKLFF.

The chain recombines TRBV2 with TRBJ1-5; D may be TRBD1 (6 bases). Germline V gene lookup returns CDR1 SNHLY and CDR2 FYNNEI. CDR3 length: 15 residues. V lost 5 bases and J 0 bases, leaving 11 bases between the germline ends. The CDR3 DNA reads TGTGCCAGCAGTCCGGACAGCTATAGCAATCAGCCCCAGCATTTT. As protein: CASSPDSYSNQPQHF.

The genes are TRBV5-1 and TRBJ1-5; 7 bases fit TRBD1. The CDR3 consists of 13 residues. With V trimmed by 1 base and J by 7 bases, 2 bases remained unmatched. Looked up from germline, CDR1 is SGHRS and CDR2 is YFSETQ. This CDR3 reads CASSLTGEQPQHF. CDR3 in DNA: TGCGCCAGCAGCTTGACAGGGGAGCAGCCCCAGCATTTT.

The chain combines TRBV7-2 with TRBJ2-3; 9 bases line up with TRBD2. The ends lost 6 bases at V and 2 bases at J; junction bases unmatched: 6. The CDR3 is made up of 15 amino acids. CDR1 SGHTA and CDR2 FQGNSA come from the germline V gene. The CDR3 nucleotides read TGTGCCAGCAGTAATGCGGGGGGGGACACAGATACGCAGTATTTT. It specifies CASSNAGGDTDTQYF.

The rearrangement links TRBV7-2 to TRBJ1-5; D ambiguous. CDR1 SGHTA and CDR2 FQGNSA come from the germline V gene. The V end was cut by 1 base, the J end by 0 bases, with 7 bases between. This CDR3 region has 15 residues. The CDR3 region is CASSLGPYSNQPQHF. For the CDR3, the DNA is TGTGCCAGCAGCTTAGGCCCCTATAGCAATCAGCCCCAGCATTTT.

This sequence joins TRBV5-1 and TRBJ2-1, with a tentative D call TRBD1 (6 bases). Trimming cost V 2 bases and J 2 bases, with 20 bases left between them. This CDR3 region has 18 residues. In germline, CDR1 is SGHRS, CDR2 YFSETQ. The CDR3 region is CASSFDLLGGRPYNEQFF. Here the CDR3 DNA reads TGCGCCAGCAGCTTTGATCTTCTAGGGGGACGGCCCTACAATGAGCAGTTCTTC.

This sequence joins TRBV5-1 and TRBJ2-5; D perhaps matches TRBD1 (6 bases). The germline V gene encodes CDR1 SGHRS and CDR2 YFSETQ. The CDR3 is 13 residues long. V shed 2 bases and J shed 3 bases, with 8 bases lying between them. The CDR3 sequence is CASSLTGKETQYF. The CDR3 DNA reads TGCGCCAGCAGCTTAACAGGGAAAGAGACCCAGTACTTC.

V and J are TRBV7-9 and TRBJ2-7, with D hard to call. Trimming stripped 8 bases from V and 6 bases from J, with 11 bases between. The CDR3 is 11 amino acids. Germline-derived CDR1 and CDR2 are SEHNR and FQNEAQ (reference sequence). DNA of the CDR3: TGTGCCAGCGCCCTGCGGAGCGAGCAGTACTTC. Its protein is CASALRSEQYF.

This clone has only one observation. The chain combines TRBV5-6 with TRBJ2-5; 8 nucleotides match TRBD2. CDR1 and CDR2 from the germline V gene are SGHDT and YYEEEE. With V trimmed by 3 bases and J by 2 bases, 6 bases remained unmatched. CDR3 length: 15 residues. Here the CDR3 reads CASSWSGGPQETQYF. The CDR3 DNA is TGTGCCAGCAGCTGGAGCGGGGGCCCACAAGAGACCCAGTACTTC.

This clone was observed a few times. The genes are TRBV6-6 and TRBJ1-2; D is unresolved. V gave up 0 bases and J gave up 0 bases, with 5 bases separating them. The CDR3 totals 14 residues. Germline loops: CDR1 MNHNY, CDR2 SVGAGI (reference sequence). DNA of the CDR3: TGTGCCAGCAGTTACTCCGGGGCTAACTATGGCTACACCTTC. This sequence encodes CASSYSGANYGYTF.